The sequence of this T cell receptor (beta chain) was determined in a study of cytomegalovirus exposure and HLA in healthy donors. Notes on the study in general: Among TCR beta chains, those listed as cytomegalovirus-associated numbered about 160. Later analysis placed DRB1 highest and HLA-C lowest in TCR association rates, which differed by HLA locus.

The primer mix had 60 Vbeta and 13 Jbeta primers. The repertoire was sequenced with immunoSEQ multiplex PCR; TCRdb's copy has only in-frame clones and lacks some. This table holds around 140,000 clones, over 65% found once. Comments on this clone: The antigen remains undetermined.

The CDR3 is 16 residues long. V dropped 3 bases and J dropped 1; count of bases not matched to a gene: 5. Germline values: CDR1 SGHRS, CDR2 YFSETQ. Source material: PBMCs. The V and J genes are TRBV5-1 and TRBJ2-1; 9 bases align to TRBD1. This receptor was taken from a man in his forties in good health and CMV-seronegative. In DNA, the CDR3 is TGCGCCAGCAGCTCCCAGGGACAGGGATCCTACAATGAGCAGTTCTTC. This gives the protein CASSSQGQGSYNEQFF.